Here is one TCR beta chain with its context. This specimen comes from a study of blood T cell repertoires in COVID-19. Study background: Samples taken during acute and convalescent COVID-19 were collected in the United States, Italy and Spain. Sources were T cells, B-cell-depleted T cells, or PBMCs; the material itself was cDNA or gDNA.

The CDR3 has 15 residues. The germline V gene has CDR1 SNHLY and CDR2 FYNNEI. V shed 5 bases and J shed 2 bases, with 16 bases lying between them. Methods used by the authors: Nucleated cell number was recorded as an estimate derived from reference gene primer amplification. Profiling relied on immunoSEQ multiplex PCR, and the TCRdb table lists in-frame clones only, not all of them. Clone size and the V and J calls come from that table; the DNA yielded D and trimming. The sample records around 88,000 clones, nearly 90% being singletons. The sequencing sample was made of peripheral blood. The chain carries TRBV2 and TRBJ2-7, with D possibly matching TRBD2 (5 bases). This receptor was obtained from a woman of 80 years or more with acute or convalescent COVID-19. CDR3 protein: CASSPQGLATYEQYF. The CDR3 DNA sequence: TGTGCCAGCAGTCCTCAAGGACTCGCTACCTACGAGCAGTACTTC.